This entry concerns a single TCR beta chain. This clonotype was counted many times. Its recognized antigen is unknown. No quality values exist for individual bases; no much larger clone is one base distant. The sample belongs to a study of T cell repertoires in cytomegalovirus infection (dated by TCRdb to about 2019). Background on the whole study: Donor HLA type was relevant to the analysis, as public TCR beta signatures indicated carriage of CMV infection together with the matching HLA type. Points the paper makes about the study in general: Carriers of CMV infection plus the relevant HLA type were discriminated by the cumulative frequency of public TCR beta family members in the study cohort and in an independent roughly 350-donor cohort. The ex vivo response was dominated by HLA-C-restricted CMV-specific TCR beta clonotypes, which also provided the single most frequent clonotype in two of eight donors.

The instrument given in TCRdb is Illumina HiSeq 1500. TCRdb cleaned the public reads at Q25 with fastp, built clones with MiXCR and kept in-frame beta chains. Rows matching on CDR3 protein sequence are summarized as one entry with the most common DNA and genes. The sample includes roughly 320,000 distinct CDR3 sequences, with 9.6% observed a single time. The biggest ten clones account for around 2.4% of the sample. V gives up 4 bases and J gives up 0 bases, and the segment between their germline ends measures 11 bases. The germline V gene provides CDR1 MGHDK and CDR2 SYGVNS. The CDR3, from cysteine to phenylalanine, totals 15 residues. The CDR3 DNA has 45 bases and is translated from base 1.

Sequencing was done on a sample of PBMCs. The receptor was isolated from a human donor in good health (CMV status not recorded). Some clones in this sample may be carry-over from other donors' samples. The rearranged chain carries TRBV25-1 and TRBJ2-3, and perhaps TRBD2 as D gene, on 5 matching bases. The sequence in DNA is TGTGCCAGCAGTGCCCGTCGGGGAAGCACAGATACGCAGTATTTT. It translates to CASSARRGSTDTQYF.